This TCR beta chain was identified during a study of identical twins. One entry per CDR3 protein, called by TCRdb with MiXCR from the 5' RACE reads. The data hold 310,000 or so distinct CDR3 sequences, with just under 9.5% observed a single time. The germline gives CDR1 MNHNS, CDR2 SASEGT. Trimming took 2 bases from V and 16 from J, leaving 9 bases between them. CDR3 size: 10 residues. This clonotype was found a few times. In addition, the sample was reused for a study of yellow fever vaccine responses in identical twins. As that report states: A vaccine T cell response that seemed partly convergent and partly personalized was reported in twins.

This clonotype originated in a woman aged 18-30 years in good health. The source material was CD8+ T cells sorted from blood. V gene TRBV6-1 combines with J gene TRBJ2-1; D tentatively fits TRBD1 or TRBD2 (5 bases each). The CDR3 loop is CASSEPGAFF. CDR3 bases: TGTGCCAGCAGTGAACCCGGGGCCTTCTTC.